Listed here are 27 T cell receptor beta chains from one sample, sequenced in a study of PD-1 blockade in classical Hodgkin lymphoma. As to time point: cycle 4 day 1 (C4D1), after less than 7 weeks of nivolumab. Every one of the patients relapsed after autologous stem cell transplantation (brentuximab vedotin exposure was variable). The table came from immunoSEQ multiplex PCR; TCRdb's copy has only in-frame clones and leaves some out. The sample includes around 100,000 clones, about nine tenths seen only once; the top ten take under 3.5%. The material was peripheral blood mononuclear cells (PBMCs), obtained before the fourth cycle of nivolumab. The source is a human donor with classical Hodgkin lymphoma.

This CDR3 is CASSLESPARNQPQHF. Written as DNA, the CDR3 is TGTGCCAGCAGCTTAGAGTCCCCGGCTCGCAATCAGCCCCAGCATTTT. The V call is TRBV7-9, the J call TRBJ1-5; no definite D call. Trimming removed 1 base at V and 2 bases at J, with 12 bases between. The CDR3 is 16 amino acids. The germline V gene has CDR1 SEHNR and CDR2 FQNEAQ (reference sequence).

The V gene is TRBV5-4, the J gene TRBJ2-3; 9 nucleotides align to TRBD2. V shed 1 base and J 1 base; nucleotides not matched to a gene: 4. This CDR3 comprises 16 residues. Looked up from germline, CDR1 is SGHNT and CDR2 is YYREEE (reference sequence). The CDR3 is CASSLFSGGRTDTQYF. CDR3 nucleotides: TGTGCCAGCAGCTTGTTTAGCGGGGGCCGCACAGATACGCAGTATTTT.

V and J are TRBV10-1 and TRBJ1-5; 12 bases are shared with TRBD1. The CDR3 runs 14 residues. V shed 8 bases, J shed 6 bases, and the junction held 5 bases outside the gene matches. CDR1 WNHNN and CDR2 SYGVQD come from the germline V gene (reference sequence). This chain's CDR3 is CASGDRGPSQPQHF. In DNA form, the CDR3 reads TGCGCCAGCGGGGACAGGGGGCCTAGTCAGCCCCAGCATTTT.

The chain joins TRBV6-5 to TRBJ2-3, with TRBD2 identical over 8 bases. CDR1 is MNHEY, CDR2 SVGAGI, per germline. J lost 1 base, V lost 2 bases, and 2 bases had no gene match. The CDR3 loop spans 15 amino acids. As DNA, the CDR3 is TGTGCCAGCAGTTACGGAGCGGGGGGCACAGATACGCAGTATTTT. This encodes CASSYGAGGTDTQYF.

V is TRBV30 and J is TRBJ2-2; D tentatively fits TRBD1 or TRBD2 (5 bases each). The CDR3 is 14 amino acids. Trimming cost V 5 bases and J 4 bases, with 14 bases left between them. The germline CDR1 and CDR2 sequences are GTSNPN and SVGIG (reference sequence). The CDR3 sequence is CAWAVGVATGELFF. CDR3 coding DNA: TGTGCCTGGGCGGTGGGGGTGGCCACCGGGGAGCTGTTTTTT.

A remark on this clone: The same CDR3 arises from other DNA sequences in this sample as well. DNA of the CDR3: TGTGCCAGCAGCCCTGGGACAGGGATGATCGCTTTCTTT. Translation gives CASSPGTGMIAFF. The chain employs TRBV7-2 and TRBJ1-1; 9 bases are shared with TRBD1. The V gene end was trimmed by 5 bases and the J gene end by 11 bases; junction bases not matched to a gene: 9. The CDR3 spans 13 residues. The germline V gene encodes CDR1 SGHTA and CDR2 FQGNSA.

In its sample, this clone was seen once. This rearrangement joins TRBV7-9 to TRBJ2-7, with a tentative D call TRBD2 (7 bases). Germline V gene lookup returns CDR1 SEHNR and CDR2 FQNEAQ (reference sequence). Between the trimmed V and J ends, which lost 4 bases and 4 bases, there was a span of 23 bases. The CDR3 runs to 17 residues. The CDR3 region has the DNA TGTGCCAGCAGCTGGTCCCCGCGGGGGCAAGATAAGTACGAGCAGTACTTC. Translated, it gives CASSWSPRGQDKYEQYF.

The CDR3 spells CASSLGQGIGYTF. The CDR3 DNA reads as TGTGCCAGCAGCCTAGGACAGGGTATCGGCTACACCTTC. The chain combines TRBV7-6 with TRBJ1-2; 8 bases align to TRBD1. V dropped 5 bases and J dropped 8; count of bases not matched to a gene: 7. There are 13 residues in the CDR3. Germline CDR1 reads SGHVS; CDR2 reads FNYEAQ.

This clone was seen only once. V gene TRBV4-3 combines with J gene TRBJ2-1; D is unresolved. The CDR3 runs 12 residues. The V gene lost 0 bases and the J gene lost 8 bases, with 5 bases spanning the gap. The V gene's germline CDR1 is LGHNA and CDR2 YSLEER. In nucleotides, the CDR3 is TGCGCCAGCAGCCAAGATTTTCATGAGCAGTTCTTC. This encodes CASSQDFHEQFF.

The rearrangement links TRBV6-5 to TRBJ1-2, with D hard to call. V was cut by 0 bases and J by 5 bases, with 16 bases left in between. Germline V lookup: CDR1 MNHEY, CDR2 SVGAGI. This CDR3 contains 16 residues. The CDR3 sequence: CASSYSEEGAPYGYTF. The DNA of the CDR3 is TGTGCCAGCAGTTACTCGGAGGAGGGAGCGCCTTATGGCTACACCTTC.

Here the CDR3 reads CASSYYQGHGAYEQYF. The CDR3 nucleotides read TGTGCCAGCAGTTACTATCAGGGTCACGGCGCCTACGAGCAGTACTTC. The V and J genes are TRBV6-5 and TRBJ2-7; D may be TRBD1 (5 bases). CDR1 and CDR2 (germline): MNHEY, SVGAGI. V was pared by 1 base and J by 2 bases, with 15 bases between. CDR3 length: 16 residues.

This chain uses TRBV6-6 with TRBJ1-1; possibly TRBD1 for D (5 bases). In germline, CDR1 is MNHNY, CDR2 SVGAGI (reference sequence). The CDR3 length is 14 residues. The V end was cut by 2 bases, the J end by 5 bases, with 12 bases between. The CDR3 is CASSYVKGRTEAFF. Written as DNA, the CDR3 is TGTGCCAGCAGTTACGTCAAGGGGCGGACTGAAGCTTTCTTT.

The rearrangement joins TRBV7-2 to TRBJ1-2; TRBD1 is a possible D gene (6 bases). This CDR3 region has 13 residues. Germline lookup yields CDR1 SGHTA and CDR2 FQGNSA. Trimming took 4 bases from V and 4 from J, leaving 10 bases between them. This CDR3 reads CASSSRQVYGYTF. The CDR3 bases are TGTGCCAGCAGCTCAAGACAGGTCTATGGCTACACCTTC.

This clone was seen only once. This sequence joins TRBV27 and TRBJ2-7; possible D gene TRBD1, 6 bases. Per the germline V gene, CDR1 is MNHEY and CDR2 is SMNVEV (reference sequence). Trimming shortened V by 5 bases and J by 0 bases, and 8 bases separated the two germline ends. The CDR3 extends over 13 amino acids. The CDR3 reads CASSTGSSYEQYF. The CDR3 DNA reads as TGTGCCAGCAGTACAGGGAGCTCCTACGAGCAGTACTTC.

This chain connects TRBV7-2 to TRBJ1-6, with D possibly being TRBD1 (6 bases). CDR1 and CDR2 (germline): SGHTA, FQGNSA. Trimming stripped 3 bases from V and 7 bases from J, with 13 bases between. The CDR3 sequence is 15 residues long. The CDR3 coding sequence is TGTGCCAGCAGCTTGGACAGCCCGATGAATTCACCCCTCCACTTT. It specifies CASSLDSPMNSPLHF.

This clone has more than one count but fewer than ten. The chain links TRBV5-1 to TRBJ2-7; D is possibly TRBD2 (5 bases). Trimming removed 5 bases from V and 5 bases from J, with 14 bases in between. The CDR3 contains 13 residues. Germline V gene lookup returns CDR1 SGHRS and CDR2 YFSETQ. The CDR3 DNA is TGCGCCAGCAGAGCTAGCCCCCCGCACGAGCAGTACTTC. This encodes CASRASPPHEQYF.

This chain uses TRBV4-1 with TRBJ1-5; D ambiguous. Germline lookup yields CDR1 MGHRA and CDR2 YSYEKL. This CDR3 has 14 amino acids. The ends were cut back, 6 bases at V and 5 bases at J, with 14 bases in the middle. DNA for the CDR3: TGCGCCAGCAGACCCGGCCCCCAGGATCAGCCCCAGCATTTT. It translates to CASRPGPQDQPQHF.

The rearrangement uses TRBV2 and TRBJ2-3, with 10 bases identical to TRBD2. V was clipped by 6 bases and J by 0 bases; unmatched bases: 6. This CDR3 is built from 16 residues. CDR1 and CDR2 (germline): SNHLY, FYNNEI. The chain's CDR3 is CASRALAGASTDTQYF. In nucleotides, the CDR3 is TGTGCCAGCAGGGCTCTAGCGGGGGCGAGCACAGATACGCAGTATTTT.

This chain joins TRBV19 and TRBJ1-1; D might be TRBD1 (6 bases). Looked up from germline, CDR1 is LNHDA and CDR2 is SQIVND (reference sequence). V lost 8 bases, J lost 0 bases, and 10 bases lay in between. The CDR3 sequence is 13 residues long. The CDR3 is CASAGHLNTEAFF. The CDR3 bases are TGTGCCAGTGCGGGACACCTGAACACTGAAGCTTTCTTT.

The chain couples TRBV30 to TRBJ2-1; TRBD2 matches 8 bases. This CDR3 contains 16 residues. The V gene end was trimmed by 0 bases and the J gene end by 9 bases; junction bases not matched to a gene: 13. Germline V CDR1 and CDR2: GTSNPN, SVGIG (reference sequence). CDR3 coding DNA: TGTGCCTGGAGTGTTTTTCTAGCGGGCCCCTTGGGTGAGCAGTTCTTC. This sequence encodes CAWSVFLAGPLGEQFF.

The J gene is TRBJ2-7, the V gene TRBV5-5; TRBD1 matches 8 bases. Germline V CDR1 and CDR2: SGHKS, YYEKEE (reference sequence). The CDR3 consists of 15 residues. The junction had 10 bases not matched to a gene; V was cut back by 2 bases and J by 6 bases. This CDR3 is CASSFTGGIPGEQYF. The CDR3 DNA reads TGTGCCAGCAGCTTTACAGGGGGAATTCCTGGCGAGCAGTACTTC.

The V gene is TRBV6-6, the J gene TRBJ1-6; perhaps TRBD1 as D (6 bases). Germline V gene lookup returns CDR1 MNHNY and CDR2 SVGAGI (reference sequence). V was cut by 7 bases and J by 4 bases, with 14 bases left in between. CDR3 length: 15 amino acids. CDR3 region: CASTPRGQYNSPLHF. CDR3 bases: TGTGCCAGCACCCCGCGGGGGCAGTATAATTCACCCCTCCACTTT.

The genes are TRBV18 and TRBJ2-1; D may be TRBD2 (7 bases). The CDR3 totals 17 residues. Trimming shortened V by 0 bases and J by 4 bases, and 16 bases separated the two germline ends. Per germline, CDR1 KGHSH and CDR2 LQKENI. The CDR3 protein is CASSPPGGGTTYNEQFF. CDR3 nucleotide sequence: TGTGCCAGCTCACCACCAGGGGGGGGAACTACTTACAATGAGCAGTTCTTC.

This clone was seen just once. This CDR3 is CASQRTGIAKNIQYF. CDR3 coding DNA: TGTGCCAGCCAAAGGACAGGAATAGCCAAAAACATTCAGTACTTC. The rearrangement joins TRBV2 to TRBJ2-4; 7 bases align to TRBD1. Germline assignment: CDR1 SNHLY and CDR2 FYNNEI. The CDR3 totals 15 residues. With V trimmed by 8 bases and J by 0 bases, 7 bases remained unmatched.

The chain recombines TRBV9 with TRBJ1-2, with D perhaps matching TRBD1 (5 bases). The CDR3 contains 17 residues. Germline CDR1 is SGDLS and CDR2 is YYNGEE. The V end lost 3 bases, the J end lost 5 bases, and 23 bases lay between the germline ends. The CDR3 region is CASSAQSFVRTTYGYTF. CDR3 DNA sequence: TGTGCCAGCAGCGCCCAAAGTTTCGTGCGGACAACTTATGGCTACACCTTC.

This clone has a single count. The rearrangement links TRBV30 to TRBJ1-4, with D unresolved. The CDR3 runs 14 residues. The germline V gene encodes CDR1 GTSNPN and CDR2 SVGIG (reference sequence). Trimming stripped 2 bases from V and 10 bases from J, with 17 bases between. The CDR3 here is CAWSSPPSNGKLFF. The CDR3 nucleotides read TGTGCCTGGAGTTCACCTCCGTCGAACGGAAAACTGTTTTTT.

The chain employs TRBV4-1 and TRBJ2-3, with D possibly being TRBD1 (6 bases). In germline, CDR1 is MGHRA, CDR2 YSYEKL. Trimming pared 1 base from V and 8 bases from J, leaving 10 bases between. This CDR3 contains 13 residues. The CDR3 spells CASSQGEGGTQYF. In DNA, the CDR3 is TGCGCCAGCAGCCAAGGGGAAGGGGGTACGCAGTATTTT.